The source of this T cell receptor beta chain is a study of control samples from healthy donors and cancer patients. Produced via immunoSEQ multiplex PCR; TCRdb's table is partial and in-frame only. The sample records roughly 140,000 clones, roughly 92% being singletons. Sequencing used blood. The sequence came from a man in his forties or fifties in good health.

CDR3 sequence (DNA): TGTGCCAGCAGTCGATCTGCGGGGCACGAGCAGTACTTC. Protein product: CASSRSAGHEQYF. The chain joins TRBV12-3 or TRBV12-4 to TRBJ2-7; perhaps TRBD2 as D (6 bases). This CDR3 is 13 amino acids long. The V end was cut by 5 bases, the J end by 5 bases, with 13 bases between.